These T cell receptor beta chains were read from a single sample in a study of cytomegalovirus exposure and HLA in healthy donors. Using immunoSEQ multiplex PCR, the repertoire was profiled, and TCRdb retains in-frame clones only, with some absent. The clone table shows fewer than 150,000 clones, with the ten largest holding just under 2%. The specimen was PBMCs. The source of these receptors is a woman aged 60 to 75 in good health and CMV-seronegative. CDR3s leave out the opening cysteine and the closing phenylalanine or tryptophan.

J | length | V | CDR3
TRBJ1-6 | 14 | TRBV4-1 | ASSQDGGFSNSPLH
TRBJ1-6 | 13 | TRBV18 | ASSPLTGGDSPLH
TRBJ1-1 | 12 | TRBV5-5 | ASSLRGSPTEAF
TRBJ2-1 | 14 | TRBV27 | ASSSISGSRYNEQF
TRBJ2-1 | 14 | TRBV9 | ASSVSRRDKNNEQF
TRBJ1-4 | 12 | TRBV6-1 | ASRAQVTNEKLF
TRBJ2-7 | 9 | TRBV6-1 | ASSPNYEQY
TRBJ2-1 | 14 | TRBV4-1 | ASSQEVAGTYNEQF
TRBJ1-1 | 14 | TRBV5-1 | ASSYRFQGAGTEAF
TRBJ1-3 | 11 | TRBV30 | AQPDRGGNTIY
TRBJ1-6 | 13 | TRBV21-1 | ASSMRQGDNSPLH
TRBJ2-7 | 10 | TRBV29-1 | SVGGTSYEQY
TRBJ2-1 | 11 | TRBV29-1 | GTRTGFYNEQF
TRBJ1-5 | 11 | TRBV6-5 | ASAGGPGQPQH
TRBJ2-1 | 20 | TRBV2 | ASREFRNSGTGPLLAYNEQF
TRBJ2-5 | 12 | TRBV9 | ASSVGGALETQY
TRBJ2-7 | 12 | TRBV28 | ASSPSDSTYEQY
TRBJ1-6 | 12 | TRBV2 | ASKDRERNSPLH
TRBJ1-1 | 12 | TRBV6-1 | ASGGGGRVTEAF
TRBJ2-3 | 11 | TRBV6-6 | ASKGQVVDTQY
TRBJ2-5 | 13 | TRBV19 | ASSNLRGGRETQY
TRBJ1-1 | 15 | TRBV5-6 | ASSLAPGTVMNTEAF
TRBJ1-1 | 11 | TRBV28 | ASSLPGDTEAF
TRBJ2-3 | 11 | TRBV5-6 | ASSTLSTDTQY
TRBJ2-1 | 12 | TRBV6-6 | ATLGAGYTGEQF
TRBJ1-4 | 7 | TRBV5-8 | ASSPNGF
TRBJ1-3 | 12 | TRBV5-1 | ASSLAGEGNTIY
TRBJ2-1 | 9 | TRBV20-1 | SARRVNEQF
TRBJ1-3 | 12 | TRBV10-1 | ASRGDVSVDTIY
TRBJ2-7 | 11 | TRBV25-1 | ASSVGISYEQY